This T cell receptor beta chain was identified during a study of blood T cell repertoires in COVID-19. Profiled with immunoSEQ multiplex PCR; TCRdb holds only in-frame clones, not every one. The sample yields about 130,000 clones, just over 75% seen once. Trimming stripped 1 base from V and 5 bases from J, with 8 bases between. The CDR3 contains 14 residues. The germline CDR1 and CDR2 sequences are SNHLY and FYNNEI. Sample: peripheral blood. The origin of this receptor is a human donor in a cohort sampled during active COVID-19. The chain combines TRBV2 with TRBJ2-2; D may be TRBD1 (6 bases). The CDR3 DNA sequence: TGTGCCAGCAGTGAAGGGCAGGGGACCGGGGAGCTGTTTTTT. Its translation: CASSEGQGTGELFF. The full variable domain, completed using reference TRBV2 and TRBJ2-2, is EPEVTQTPSHQVTQMGQEVILRCVPISNHLYFYWYRQILGQKVEFLVSFYNNEISEKSEIFDDQFSVERPDGSNFTLKIRSTKLEDSAMYFCASSEGQGTGELFFGEGSRLTVL.